This T cell receptor (beta chain) came from a study of blood T cells in healthy people across ages. CDR3 length: 16 residues. Per germline, CDR1 SGHAT and CDR2 FQNNGV. Then a second PCR, running about 6 to 11 cycles, was carried out with a sample-barcoded 5' primer and a J-beta primer mix. A 12-random-nucleotide template-switch adaptor tagged each cDNA molecule. TCRdb itself ran the 5' RACE reads through MiXCR, one entry per CDR3 protein. The data show about a million distinct CDR3 sequences, roughly 52% seen once. The sequence was obtained from a man aged 25-40 years in good health. The chain recombines TRBV11-2 with TRBJ2-1; 9 positions agree with TRBD2. The J call may be incorrect, as the DNA end agrees better with TRBJ2-7. The sequencing sample was made of blood. The CDR3 here is CASSGRLAVLYNEQYF. For the CDR3, the DNA is TGTGCCAGCAGCGGGCGACTAGCGGTACTTTACAATGAGCAGTACTTC.